The clone carrying this TCR beta chain has a handful of counts. This specimen belongs to a study of blood T cell repertoires in COVID-19. Study as a whole: Material from acute and convalescent COVID-19 was sourced from the United States, Italy and Spain. PBMCs, B-cell-depleted T cells, or T cells were the source of the cDNA or gDNA that made up the material.

Germline values: CDR1 LNHDA, CDR2 SQIVND (reference sequence). This CDR3 contains 17 residues. The V gene end was trimmed by 5 bases and the J gene end by 4 bases; junction bases not matched to a gene: 12. As processed by the authors: Nucleated cell number was recorded as an estimate derived from reference gene primer amplification. Produced via immunoSEQ multiplex PCR; TCRdb's table is partial and in-frame only. V and J calls and clone size follow that table, whereas D and trimming were derived from the DNA. Among about 51,000 clones listed, 85% to 90% were seen once. J is TRBJ1-4 and V is TRBV19; TRBD1 aligns across 8 bases. Source material: peripheral blood. The TCR comes from a man older than 75 with active COVID-19. The CDR3 DNA sequence: TGTGCCAGTAGTCCGGCCCGGGGGACAGGAATTAATGAAAAACTGTTTTTT. Protein product: CASSPARGTGINEKLFF.